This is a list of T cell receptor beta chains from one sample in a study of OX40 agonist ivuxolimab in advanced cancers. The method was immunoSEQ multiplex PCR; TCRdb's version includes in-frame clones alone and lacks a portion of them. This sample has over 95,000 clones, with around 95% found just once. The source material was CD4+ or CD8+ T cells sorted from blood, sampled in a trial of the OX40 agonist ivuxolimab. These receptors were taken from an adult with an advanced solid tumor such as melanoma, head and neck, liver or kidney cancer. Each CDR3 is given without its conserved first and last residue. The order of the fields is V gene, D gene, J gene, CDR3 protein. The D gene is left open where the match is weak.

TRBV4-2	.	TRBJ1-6	ASSQDGDSSYNSPLH
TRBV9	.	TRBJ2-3	ASSVGMGDTDTQY
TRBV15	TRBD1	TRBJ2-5	ATSRQGAQETQY
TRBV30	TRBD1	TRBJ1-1	AWIGQGPEAF
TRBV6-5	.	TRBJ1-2	ASALRAVPYGYT
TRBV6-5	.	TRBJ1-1	ASSGTRVF
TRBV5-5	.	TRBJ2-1	ASSLETTGNNEQF
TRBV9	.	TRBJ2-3	ASSPQGGADTQY
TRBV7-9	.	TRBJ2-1	ASSLPRGDSGMEQF
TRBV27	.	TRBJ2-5	ASSSVARERLETQY
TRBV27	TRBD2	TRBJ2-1	ASRFGTSGWNEQF
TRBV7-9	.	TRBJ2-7	ASSRTATYEQY